These 14 T cell receptor beta chains were sequenced from one sample in a study of beta chain features in type 1 diabetes. Notes on the study in general: Researchers report that Type 1 diabetes patients had moderately but significantly shorter TCRB CDR3s across all four CD4+ subsets.

What was sequenced were expressed TCRB transcripts, since all of the isolated RNA had been reverse transcribed. TCRdb's copy holds only in-frame clones and misses some; the assay was immunoSEQ multiplex PCR. Of under 400,000 clones listed, roughly 12% are singletons. No antigens are known for them. The sequencing input was naive CD4+ T cells from blood. The source of these receptors is a woman between 18 and 30 years old with type 1 diabetes.

The chain combines TRBV11-2 with TRBJ2-7; a weak D match, TRBD1 (5 bases). The CDR3 extends over 12 amino acids. V shed 4 bases and J shed 6 bases, with 10 bases lying between them. The germline V gene encodes CDR1 SGHAT and CDR2 FQNNGV. Written as DNA, the CDR3 is TGTGCCAGCAGCTCCTATGGGGCCGAGCAGTACTTC. This gives the protein CASSSYGAEQYF.

This clone was detected only a few times. The chain has TRBV5-4 and TRBJ1-2; D might be TRBD1 (6 bases). The CDR3 is 13 amino acids. In germline, CDR1 is SGHNT, CDR2 YYREEE (reference sequence). Deletions cut 0 bases from V and 7 bases from J, with 10 bases between. CDR3 residues: CASSLAGGSGYTF. CDR3 bases: TGTGCCAGCAGCTTGGCTGGGGGCAGTGGCTACACCTTC.

V usage is TRBV29-1 and J usage is TRBJ2-1; maybe TRBD1 (6 bases). V was clipped by 4 bases and J by 12 bases, with 22 bases between them. The CDR3 sequence is 14 residues long. The germline V gene encodes CDR1 SQVTM and CDR2 ANQGSEA. CDR3 region: CSVVRVAGETGQFF. CDR3 bases: TGCAGCGTTGTCAGGGTGGCAGGGGAAACCGGGCAGTTCTTC.

This clone was found a few times. The chain couples TRBV29-1 to TRBJ1-1; D may be TRBD1 (5 bases). The CDR3 loop spans 14 amino acids. V was pared by 7 bases and J by 4 bases, with 19 bases between. Per the germline V gene, CDR1 is SQVTM and CDR2 is ANQGSEA. Here the CDR3 DNA reads TGCAGCGGCGGGGTGTTGGGGGTAGGCACTGAAGCTTTCTTT. Residues: CSGGVLGVGTEAFF. Supplemented by reference TRBV29-1 and TRBJ1-1, the full variable domain reads SAVISQKPSRDICQRGTSLTIQCQVDSQVTMMFWYRQQPGQSLTLIATANQGSEATYESGFVIDKFPISRPNLTFSTLTVSNMSPEDSSIYLCSGGVLGVGTEAFFGQGTRLTVV.

Only a few counts were recorded for this clone. The junction and the germline gene differ at one end; a read error may be behind it. The V gene is TRBV4-3, the J gene TRBJ1-4; 7 nucleotides align to TRBD1. The CDR3 consists of 12 residues. In germline, CDR1 is LGHNA, CDR2 YSLEER. The CDR3 nucleotides read TGCGCCAGCAGCCAAGTCGGGGGACAGCCCACCTTT. This translates into CASSQVGGQPTF.

This clone was counted between two and nine times. The chain carries TRBV5-1 and TRBJ1-5; 8 bases are a match to TRBD1. The germline V gene encodes CDR1 SGHRS and CDR2 YFSETQ. V gave up 0 bases and J gave up 5 bases; unmatched junction bases: 4. CDR3 length: 15 amino acids. CDR3 nucleotide sequence: TGCGCCAGCAGCTTGGATGGACAGGGCCATCAGCCCCAGCATTTT. It encodes CASSLDGQGHQPQHF.

This rearrangement joins TRBV29-1 to TRBJ2-7; 7 bases agree with TRBD1. CDR1 and CDR2 from the germline V gene are SQVTM and ANQGSEA. J gave up 2 bases and V 6 bases, and 10 bases lay outside the gene matches. CDR3 size: 14 residues. Here the CDR3 reads CSVRRSTGPYEQYF. The CDR3 nucleotides read TGCAGCGTCCGCAGATCGACAGGGCCCTACGAGCAGTACTTC.

A few counts support this clone. The J gene is TRBJ1-2, the V gene TRBV19; a possible D gene is TRBD1 (5 bases). In germline, CDR1 is LNHDA, CDR2 SQIVND (reference sequence). Deletions cut 6 bases from V and 4 bases from J, with 12 bases between. The length of the CDR3 is 13 residues. The DNA for the CDR3 is TGTGCCAGTAGGGTCGACAGTTCCTATGGCTACACCTTC. Its protein is CASRVDSSYGYTF.

This clone came up a few times. J is TRBJ2-5 and V is TRBV28; TRBD1 might be the D (5 bases). V lost 7 bases, J lost 5 bases, and 14 bases lay in between. CDR1 and CDR2 from the germline V gene are MDHEN and SYDVKM. This CDR3 contains 13 residues. The CDR3 DNA reads TGTGCCAGCACCTCGACAGCTTTGGAGACCCAGTACTTC. As protein: CASTSTALETQYF.

The V call is TRBV30, the J call TRBJ2-7, with TRBD2 identical over 8 bases. Germline values: CDR1 GTSNPN, CDR2 SVGIG (reference sequence). V lost 0 bases and J lost 5; bases outside the gene matches: 21. CDR3 length equals 19 residues. The CDR3 protein is CAWSVTRTRVRGRTNEQYF. CDR3 nucleotide sequence: TGTGCCTGGAGTGTCACCCGCACCAGGGTTCGCGGGAGGACGAACGAGCAGTACTTC.

The sample holds a few counts of this clone. This rearrangement joins TRBV15 to TRBJ2-7; D possibly corresponds to TRBD2 (6 bases). The CDR3 loop spans 15 amino acids. With 1 base removed from V and 1 base from J, the gap between germline ends came to 11 bases. In germline, CDR1 is LNHNV, CDR2 YYDKDF (reference sequence). In nucleotides, the CDR3 is TGTGCCACCAGCAGAGTAGGCGGGGTATCCTACGAGCAGTACTTC. Protein product: CATSRVGGVSYEQYF.

This clone was observed a handful of times. The V and J genes are TRBV7-9 and TRBJ1-4, with a tentative D call TRBD1 (5 bases). The CDR3 covers 12 residues. The V gene lost 5 bases and the J gene lost 8 bases, with 9 bases spanning the gap. Germline loops: CDR1 SEHNR, CDR2 FQNEAQ (reference sequence). CDR3 bases: TGTGCCAGCAGCCGGGGGACCGAAAAACTGTTTTTT. Translating gives CASSRGTEKLFF. The complete variable domain, with remaining parts taken from reference TRBV7-9 and TRBJ1-4, reads DTGVSQNPRHKITKRGQNVTFRCDPISEHNRLYWYRQTLGQGPEFLTYFQNEAQLEKSRLLSDRFSAERPKGSFSTLEIQRTEQGDSAMYLCASSRGTEKLFFGSGTQLSVL.

This clone has more than one count but fewer than ten. At one end, the junction sequence differs from germline, possibly due to a read error. The chain links TRBV6-7 to TRBJ1-4; weak D call: TRBD1 (5 bases). TRBV6-7 is an ORF; its function is uncertain. This CDR3 region has 9 residues. CDR3 protein: CASGGATLF. The CDR3, as DNA: TGTGCCAGCGGCGGGGCCACCCTTTTT.

This clone was seen a few times. The V gene is TRBV5-1, the J gene TRBJ1-1, with TRBD1 matching 8 bases. Germline V lookup: CDR1 SGHRS, CDR2 YFSETQ. The V and J ends lost 5 bases and 3 bases, in that order; junction bases with no gene match: 6. The CDR3 has 14 amino acids. The CDR3 is CASRQGGSDTEAFF. DNA of the CDR3: TGCGCCAGCAGACAGGGGGGAAGTGACACTGAAGCTTTCTTT.